This TCR beta chain appears in the sequencing data of a study of cytomegalovirus exposure and HLA in healthy donors. Study summary: HLA-typed donors contributed around 88 million unique TCRs, which were held in an early data release.

CDR1 SQVTM and CDR2 ANQGSEA come from the germline V gene. Trimming took 7 bases from V and 6 from J; bases not matched to a gene: 10. CDR3 length equals 14 residues. The PCR made use of 60 Vbeta and 13 Jbeta primers. Sequenced by immunoSEQ multiplex PCR; TCRdb stores in-frame clones only, minus some. The sample holds some 140,000 clones, 55% to 80% seen once. This clone occurred once. The sequenced material came from PBMCs. This receptor was obtained from a woman aged 35 to 49 in good health and CMV-seronegative. The chain joins TRBV29-1 to TRBJ1-4, with 8 bases lining up with TRBD1. The CDR3 coding sequence is TGCAGCGCAGCCCCCCAGGGGGCGGATGAAAAACTGTTTTTT. Amino acids: CSAAPQGADEKLFF.